This TCR beta chain is drawn from a study of identical twins (dated by TCRdb to about 2016). Turning to the overall study: The study deep-sequenced TCR alpha and beta repertoires from monozygotic twins, unrelated adults of various ages and cord blood to test whether fetal clonotypes persist. To rule out contamination, the twin experiments were replicated at different times with different library preparation protocols.

From the germline V gene, CDR1 is SQVTM and CDR2 is ANQGSEA. The CDR3 spans 15 residues, from the cysteine through the phenylalanine. The retained sequence is limited to the CDR3, 45 bases, with the frame set at the first base. At the junction V is shortened by 5 bases and J by 5 bases, with 18 bases in between. Only healthy Caucasian donors were included. The twin cohort comprised three pairs of female monozygotic twins, all aged about 18 to 30 years. CD4+ and CD8+ T cell populations were isolated with positive isolation kits from Invitrogen. Receptor libraries were prepared by 5' RACE. Instrument on record: Illumina HiSeq 2000. A universal primer binding site was added through template switching, and the final cDNA carried a unique molecular identifier so that TCR cDNA molecules could be counted accurately. Specific primers in the conserved constant-segment region were used to synthesize first-strand cDNA for TCR alpha and beta chains. To control for contamination, every cDNA library carried two barcodes: a SMART-Mk sample barcode plus Illumina barcodes. Two successive PCR steps introduced TruSeq adapter sequences along with Illumina sample barcodes. TCR alpha and beta cDNA libraries were sequenced on the Illumina HiSeq platform with custom primers. The authors' pipeline ran thus. MiGEC processed the raw reads to extract unique molecular identifiers, while MiXCR was used to determine the CDR3 positions. For each individual, recombination models were inferred using an EM algorithm with the repgenHMM and IGoR tools. Shared clonotype analysis was performed with the tcR package in R, normalizing sharing by the product of cloneset sizes. To study raw recombination without the effects of thymic and clonal selection, out-of-frame nonproductive sequences were analyzed. TCRdb ran its own pipeline on the public reads, namely fastp trimming at Q25 and MiXCR clone calling, and kept in-frame beta chains. Identical CDR3 protein sequences are pooled into one entry, listed with their most common genes and DNA. For this entry, the V and J calls and clone size follow TCRdb and not the study's own pipeline. In all, the sample holds about 220,000 distinct CDR3 sequences, and roughly 7.5% of those were seen once. Of the sample, more than 5% is held by the ten largest clones.

Study-wide findings and limitations: Because the same donors could not be followed over many years, conclusions were based on cross-sectional statistical analysis. Recombination models systematically underestimated out-of-frame TCR alpha sharing in monozygotic twins but agreed with sharing between unrelated individuals. A weaker excess of twin sharing was found in beta out-of-frame sequences because the signal-to-noise ratio was lowered by fewer shared sequences. Zero-insertion analyses could be partly confounded by invariant T cells such as MAIT and iNKT, although diverse VJ usage argued against such confounding for most clonotypes. Out-of-frame TCR alpha sequences shared between twins showed an excess of low generation-probability sequences compared with coincidental sharing between unrelated individuals. Abundant cord blood beta clonotypes carried fewer insertions; young adult naive repertoires showed a weaker similar trend, while memory repertoires showed none.

This clonotype was observed many times. Its antigen remains unidentified. The sample holds no much larger clone one base away, and base qualities are not on file. Another study also made use of these data, one on yellow fever vaccine responses in identical twins. The second study reports: According to the authors, the vaccine-induced T cell response in identical twins seemed to be partly convergent and partly specific to each individual. Focusing on identical twins, the study followed the T cell clones that responded to the vaccine, and did so with precision.

This TCR was sampled from a woman aged 18-29 years in good health. The source material was CD8+ T cells sorted from blood. The sequence links TRBV29-1 to TRBJ2-2, with the D call tentatively TRBD1 or TRBD2, each fitting 5 bases. The CDR3 region has the sequence CSVWARDGSTGELFF. The nucleotide sequence reads TGCAGCGTTTGGGCCAGGGACGGAAGTACCGGGGAGCTGTTTTTT.